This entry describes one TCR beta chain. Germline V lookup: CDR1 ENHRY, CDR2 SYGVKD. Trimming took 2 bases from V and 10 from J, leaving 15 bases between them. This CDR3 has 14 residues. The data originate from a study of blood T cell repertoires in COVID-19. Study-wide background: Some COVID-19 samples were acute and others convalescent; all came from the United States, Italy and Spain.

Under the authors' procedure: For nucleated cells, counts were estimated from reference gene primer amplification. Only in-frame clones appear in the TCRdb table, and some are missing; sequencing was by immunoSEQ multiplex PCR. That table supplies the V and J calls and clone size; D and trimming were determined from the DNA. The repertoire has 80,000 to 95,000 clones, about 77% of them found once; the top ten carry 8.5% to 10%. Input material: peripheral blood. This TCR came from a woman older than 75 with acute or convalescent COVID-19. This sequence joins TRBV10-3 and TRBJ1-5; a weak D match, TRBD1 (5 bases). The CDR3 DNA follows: TGTGCCATCAGTGAGGGGGGACTAGGGGATCCCCAGCATTTT. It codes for CAISEGGLGDPQHF.